Following are 20 T cell receptor beta chains from one sample sequenced in a study of blood T cell repertoires in COVID-19. The data were produced by immunoSEQ multiplex PCR, yet TCRdb's version contains in-frame clones alone and is incomplete. The sample holds 360,000 or so clones; roughly four fifths are singletons and the top ten take around 5.1%. Material: PBMCs or T cells enriched from blood (not recorded which). The receptors originated from a woman aged 50 to 65 who had recovered from COVID-19.

On this clone: In the same sample, other DNA sequences code for this CDR3. The V gene is TRBV7-2, the J gene TRBJ1-1, with D possibly matching TRBD1 (5 bases). Germline-derived CDR1 and CDR2 are SGHTA and FQGNSA. The CDR3 totals 14 residues. V lost 4 bases to trimming and J lost 1 base, with 10 bases between them. This chain's CDR3 is CASSSGRANTEAFF. CDR3 bases: TGTGCCAGCAGCTCGGGCAGGGCGAACACTGAAGCTTTCTTT.

This chain connects TRBV27 to TRBJ1-1, with a tentative D call TRBD1 (5 bases). The V end was cut by 1 base, the J end by 4 bases, with 10 bases between. The germline gives CDR1 MNHEY, CDR2 SMNVEV (reference sequence). CDR3 length equals 14 residues. CDR3 nucleotides: TGTGCCAGCAGTTTATTAGTAGGGGTCACTGAAGCTTTCTTT. It is translated as CASSLLVGVTEAFF.

This sequence joins TRBV2 and TRBJ1-2, with D perhaps matching TRBD1 (5 bases). The CDR3 runs 13 residues. Germline V CDR1 and CDR2: SNHLY, FYNNEI. Trimming stripped 2 bases from V and 2 bases from J, with 6 bases between. The DNA of the CDR3 is TGTGCCAGCAGTGAACAGGGCAACTATGGCTACACCTTC. Protein sequence: CASSEQGNYGYTF.

This chain uses TRBV7-9 with TRBJ2-1; tentatively, D is TRBD2 (5 bases). Germline CDR1 SEHNR, CDR2 FQNEAQ (reference sequence). V lost 1 base to trimming and J lost 9 bases, with 13 bases between them. The CDR3 spans 14 residues. The CDR3 protein is CASSLDGEGGEQFF. CDR3 DNA sequence: TGTGCCAGCAGCTTAGATGGCGAGGGCGGTGAGCAGTTCTTC.

The chain combines TRBV19 with TRBJ2-7; TRBD1 matches 7 bases. CDR1 is LNHDA, CDR2 SQIVND, per germline (reference sequence). Germline trimming cut 5 bases from V and 3 bases from J; bases unmatched to any gene: 7. CDR3 length: 14 residues. The CDR3 nucleotides are TGTGCCAGTAGTCCGCGGACAGGCAGCTACGAGCAGTACTTC. Translation gives CASSPRTGSYEQYF.

The rearrangement joins TRBV5-4 to TRBJ1-6; 7 bases are a match to TRBD1. The germline V gene encodes CDR1 SGHNT and CDR2 YYREEE (reference sequence). There are 14 residues in the CDR3. J gave up 10 bases and V 2 bases, and 6 bases lay outside the gene matches. DNA of the CDR3: TGTGCCAGCAGCTTCACGGGACAGAAGTCACCCCTCCACTTT. The encoded protein is CASSFTGQKSPLHF.

The J gene is TRBJ2-5, the V gene TRBV19; D is undetermined. Germline CDR1 reads LNHDA; CDR2 reads SQIVND (reference sequence). This CDR3 contains 15 residues. V was cut by 6 bases and J by 5 bases, with 19 bases left in between. This CDR3 is CASSRGPPRTETQYF. In nucleotides, the CDR3 is TGTGCCAGTAGCCGAGGCCCCCCGAGAACTGAGACCCAGTACTTC.

The chain employs TRBV4-2 and TRBJ1-3; D gene ambiguous. V lost 1 base, J lost 4 bases, and 14 bases lay in between. There are 16 residues in the CDR3. Germline lookup yields CDR1 LGHNA and CDR2 YNFKEQ. The CDR3 sequence: CASSQGTAENGNTIYF. The CDR3 DNA reads TGTGCCAGCAGCCAAGGAACAGCGGAAAACGGAAACACCATATATTTT.

CDR3 protein: CASRDSADEQYF. In nucleotides, the CDR3 is TGTGCCAGTAGGGACAGTGCTGACGAGCAGTACTTC. The genes are TRBV19 and TRBJ2-7; weak D call: TRBD1 (6 bases). This CDR3 contains 12 residues. CDR1 and CDR2 from the germline V gene are LNHDA and SQIVND (reference sequence). V gave up 6 bases and J gave up 5 bases, with 11 bases separating them. The variable domain in full, with the rest retrieved from reference TRBV19 and TRBJ2-7, is DGGITQSPKYLFRKEGQNVTLSCEQNLNHDAMYWYRQDPGQGLRLIYYSQIVNDFQKGDIAEGYSVSREKKESFPLTVTSAQKNPTAFYLCASRDSADEQYFGPGTRLTVT.

This rearrangement joins TRBV15 to TRBJ2-4, with TRBD2 matching over 7 bases. The length of the CDR3 is 18 residues. Germline values: CDR1 LNHNV, CDR2 YYDKDF (reference sequence). V lost 0 bases, J lost 2 bases, and 10 bases stayed unmatched. The CDR3 is CATSRDYGGSPSKNIQYF. CDR3 bases: TGTGCCACCAGCAGAGATTACGGGGGGAGCCCCTCCAAAAACATTCAGTACTTC. Using reference TRBV15 and TRBJ2-4 for the parts outside the CDR3, the full variable domain is DAMVIQNPRYQVTQFGKPVTLSCSQTLNHNVMYWYQQKSSQAPKLLFHYYDKDFNNEADTPDNFQSRRPNTSFCFLDIRSPGLGDTAMYLCATSRDYGGSPSKNIQYFGAGTRLSVL.

CDR3 sequence reads: CASSLQDSNQPQHF. The CDR3 region has the DNA TGTGCCAGCAGCTTACAGGATAGCAATCAGCCCCAGCATTTT. V is TRBV7-9 and J is TRBJ1-5; D gene uncertain. In germline, CDR1 is SEHNR, CDR2 FQNEAQ (reference sequence). The CDR3 spans 14 residues. V was shortened by 2 bases and J by 0 bases, with 5 bases between the two germline ends.

The genes are TRBV6-5 and TRBJ2-3, with TRBD1 identical over 9 bases. The germline V gene has CDR1 MNHEY and CDR2 SVGAGI. V lost 6 bases, J lost 6 bases, and 7 bases stayed unmatched. The CDR3 runs 14 residues. The CDR3 protein is CASREDRGWDTQYF. For the CDR3, the DNA is TGTGCCAGCAGGGAGGACAGGGGATGGGATACGCAGTATTTT.

The chain couples TRBV6-5 to TRBJ1-5; TRBD1 matches 7 bases. The V segment lost 6 bases and the J segment 3 bases; nucleotides outside the gene matches: 5. There are 14 residues in the CDR3. The germline CDR1 and CDR2 sequences are MNHEY and SVGAGI. CDR3 sequence (DNA): TGTGCCAGCAGCCCGGGACAGTTCAATCAGCCCCAGCATTTT. As protein: CASSPGQFNQPQHF.

In its sample, this clone was seen a few times. The V and J genes are TRBV6-5 and TRBJ1-1, with a tentative D call TRBD1 (5 bases). The CDR3 loop spans 15 amino acids. The ends were cut back, 8 bases at V and 1 base at J, with 17 bases in the middle. Germline CDR1 reads MNHEY; CDR2 reads SVGAGI. The CDR3 DNA reads TGTGCCAGCCAATCCCCCCACAGGCAGAACACTGAAGCTTTCTTT. It encodes CASQSPHRQNTEAFF.

This clone was seen a handful of times. The chain links TRBV2 to TRBJ2-3; TRBD1 matches at 10 bases. Unmatched junction bases numbered 15, after V lost 4 bases and J lost 2 bases. The CDR3 is made up of 19 amino acids. Germline assignment: CDR1 SNHLY and CDR2 FYNNEI. CDR3 nucleotides: TGTGCCAGCAGTGTACTCCCGGGACAGGGGATCCTTGTCACAGATACGCAGTATTTT. Translated: CASSVLPGQGILVTDTQYF.

The CDR3 coding sequence is TGCGCCAGCAGCCAAGAACGGGAGAAAAGCAATCAGCCCCAGCATTTT. As protein: CASSQEREKSNQPQHF. J is TRBJ1-5 and V is TRBV4-1; D is unresolved. There are 16 residues in the CDR3. Germline values: CDR1 MGHRA, CDR2 YSYEKL. V was pared by 0 bases and J by 1 base, with 10 bases between.

This clone came up once. The chain employs TRBV28 and TRBJ2-1; possible D gene TRBD2, 7 bases. The V end lost 3 bases, the J end lost 5 bases, and 11 bases lay between the germline ends. This CDR3 region has 14 residues. CDR1 MDHEN and CDR2 SYDVKM come from the germline V gene. The CDR3 spells CASSLAGAHNEQFF. The DNA of the CDR3 is TGTGCCAGCAGTTTGGCGGGGGCCCACAATGAGCAGTTCTTC.

The chain links TRBV2 to TRBJ1-2; 11 positions agree with TRBD1. This CDR3 is 13 amino acids long. Germline assignment: CDR1 SNHLY and CDR2 FYNNEI. J lost 7 bases, V lost 7 bases, and 5 bases had no gene match. The CDR3 nucleotides are TGTGCCAGCAACCGGGACAGGGGGACTGGCTACACCTTC. Protein: CASNRDRGTGYTF.

V is TRBV7-2 and J is TRBJ1-5, with TRBD1 identical over 9 bases. The CDR3 loop spans 15 amino acids. V lost 2 bases to trimming and J lost 7 bases; unmatched junction nucleotides: 6. Germline values: CDR1 SGHTA, CDR2 FQGNSA. In DNA, the CDR3 is TGTGCCAGCAGCTTACAAGACAGGGGGGAACAGCCCCAGCATTTT. This sequence encodes CASSLQDRGEQPQHF.

The CDR3, as DNA: TGCGCCAGCAGACAACAGGGGACTTTCTACACCGGGGAGCTGTTTTTT. The encoded protein is CASRQQGTFYTGELFF. This rearrangement joins TRBV5-1 to TRBJ2-2; the D gene is possibly TRBD1 (7 bases). Germline V gene lookup returns CDR1 SGHRS and CDR2 YFSETQ. V lost 5 bases, J lost 3 bases, and 17 bases lay in between. This CDR3 is 16 amino acids long.